The 12 T cell receptor beta chains below all came from one sample that was sequenced in a study of blood T cell repertoires in COVID-19. Some clones are missing from TCRdb's copy, which holds only in-frame ones; the method was immunoSEQ multiplex PCR. The repertoire holds about 140,000 clones, with 60% to 80% as singletons. Sequenced: PBMCs or T cells enriched from blood (not recorded which). The origin of the receptors is a woman aged 45-59 years who had recovered from COVID-19.

This clone occurred once. The chain has TRBV7-9 and TRBJ1-2; 11 nucleotides line up with TRBD1. The length of the CDR3 is 14 residues. Germline lookup yields CDR1 SEHNR and CDR2 FQNEAQ (reference sequence). J gave up 7 bases and V 5 bases, and 6 bases lay outside the gene matches. The CDR3 spells CASSPGQGAGGYTF. CDR3 nucleotide sequence: TGTGCCAGCAGCCCCGGACAGGGGGCTGGTGGCTACACCTTC.

The chain joins TRBV5-6 to TRBJ1-4; D unclear. From germline, CDR1 is SGHDT and CDR2 YYEEEE. CDR3 length: 17 residues. With 2 bases removed from V and 1 base from J, the gap between germline ends came to 15 bases. The CDR3 loop is CASSFNRGLGTNEKLFF. CDR3 bases: TGTGCCAGCAGCTTTAATCGAGGGTTGGGAACTAATGAAAAACTGTTTTTT.

The rearrangement joins TRBV18 to TRBJ1-6; perhaps TRBD1 as D (5 bases). The CDR3 is 16 residues long. The germline gives CDR1 KGHSH, CDR2 LQKENI. V lost 2 bases and J lost 7, with 15 bases in between. In nucleotides, the CDR3 is TGTGCCAGCTCACCAGTGCGGGGACTTGAGAATTCACCCCTCCACTTT. This sequence encodes CASSPVRGLENSPLHF.

This chain links TRBV20-1 with TRBJ2-5; no clear D. Germline lookup yields CDR1 DFQATT and CDR2 SNEGSKA (reference sequence). This CDR3 contains 12 residues. Trimming cost V 3 bases and J 0 bases, with 5 bases left between them. This CDR3 is CSASPYQETQYF. CDR3 sequence (DNA): TGCAGTGCTAGTCCTTACCAAGAGACCCAGTACTTC.

The chain combines TRBV11-3 with TRBJ2-5; possible D gene TRBD2, 5 bases. Per germline, CDR1 SGHNT and CDR2 YENEEA. The CDR3 totals 16 residues. The germline V and J ends were trimmed by 3 bases and 4 bases, with 18 bases remaining between them. The CDR3 loop reads CASSLGAGLEGETQYF. For the CDR3, the DNA is TGTGCCAGCAGCTTGGGAGCCGGACTCGAGGGAGAGACCCAGTACTTC.

The J gene is TRBJ1-1, the V gene TRBV7-9; 11 nucleotides line up with TRBD1. Germline values: CDR1 SEHNR, CDR2 FQNEAQ (reference sequence). V trimming: 3 bases; J trimming: 5 bases; junction bases outside the gene matches: 5. The CDR3 spans 15 residues. The chain's CDR3 is CASSFPDRGRTEAFF. CDR3 nucleotide sequence: TGTGCCAGCAGCTTTCCGGACAGGGGGCGGACTGAAGCTTTCTTT.

The chain has TRBV2 and TRBJ2-3; 13 nucleotides line up with TRBD2. With V trimmed by 7 bases and J by 7 bases, 8 bases remained unmatched. The CDR3 contains 15 residues. CDR1 is SNHLY and CDR2 is FYNNEI in the germline V gene. CDR3 region: CASTRLAGGRNTQYF. The CDR3 region has the DNA TGTGCCAGCACCCGACTAGCGGGAGGTAGGAATACGCAGTATTTT. Full variable domain (rest looked up from reference TRBV2 and TRBJ2-3): EPEVTQTPSHQVTQMGQEVILRCVPISNHLYFYWYRQILGQKVEFLVSFYNNEISEKSEIFDDQFSVERPDGSNFTLKIRSTKLEDSAMYFCASTRLAGGRNTQYFGPGTRLTVL.

The V call is TRBV25-1, the J call TRBJ2-2; no reliable D call. Germline V CDR1 and CDR2: MGHDK, SYGVNS. The length of the CDR3 is 13 residues. V lost 1 base to trimming and J lost 7 bases, with 7 bases between them. CDR3 coding DNA: TGTGCCAGCAGTGAATTTAGGAGCGGGGAGCTGTTTTTT. Protein product: CASSEFRSGELFF.

This clone appeared a single time. The chain links TRBV5-1 to TRBJ2-5, with 11 bases lining up with TRBD2. J lost 1 base, V lost 7 bases, and 3 bases had no gene match. Germline-derived CDR1 and CDR2 are SGHRS and YFSETQ. The CDR3 spans 14 residues. In DNA form, the CDR3 reads TGCGCCAGCGGCCTAGCGGGGGGCCAAGAGACCCAGTACTTC. Residues: CASGLAGGQETQYF. Full variable domain (remainder filled in from reference TRBV5-1 and TRBJ2-5): KAGVTQTPRYLIKTRGQQVTLSCSPISGHRSVSWYQQTPGQGLQFLFEYFSETQRNKGNFPGRFSGRQFSNSRSEMNVSTLELGDSALYLCASGLAGGQETQYFGPGTRLLVL.

J is TRBJ2-1 and V is TRBV9, with 7 bases matching TRBD1. V lost 3 bases and J lost 4; bases outside the gene matches: 4. This CDR3 spans 14 amino acids. CDR1 and CDR2 (germline): SGDLS, YYNGEE. CDR3: CASSAGTAYNEQFF. The CDR3 DNA is TGTGCCAGCAGCGCCGGGACAGCATACAATGAGCAGTTCTTC.

The chain carries TRBV19 and TRBJ1-1; maybe TRBD1 (5 bases). CDR3 length equals 13 residues. The V gene's germline CDR1 is LNHDA and CDR2 SQIVND (reference sequence). V lost 7 bases and J lost 0, with 9 bases in between. In DNA, the CDR3 is TGTGCCAGTAAGGAGGGGTTGAACACTGAAGCTTTCTTT. Protein sequence: CASKEGLNTEAFF.

The chain combines TRBV18 with TRBJ1-1; unclear D gene. Germline V gives CDR1 KGHSH, CDR2 LQKENI. The length of the CDR3 is 13 residues. V lost 3 bases to trimming and J lost 3 bases, with 8 bases between them. The CDR3 bases are TGTGCCAGCTCACCCCCATCGGACACTGAAGCTTTCTTT. Protein sequence: CASSPPSDTEAFF.